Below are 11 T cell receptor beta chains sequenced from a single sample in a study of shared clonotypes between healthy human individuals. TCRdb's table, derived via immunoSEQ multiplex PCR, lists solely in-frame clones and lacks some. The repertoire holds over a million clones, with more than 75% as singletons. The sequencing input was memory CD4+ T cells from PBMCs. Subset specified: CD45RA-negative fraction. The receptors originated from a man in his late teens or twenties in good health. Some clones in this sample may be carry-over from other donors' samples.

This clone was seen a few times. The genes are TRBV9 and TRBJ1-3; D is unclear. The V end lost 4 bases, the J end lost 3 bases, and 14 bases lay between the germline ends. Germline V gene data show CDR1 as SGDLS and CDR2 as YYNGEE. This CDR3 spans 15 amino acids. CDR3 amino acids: CASSPSGRSGNTIYF. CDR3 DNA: TGTGCCAGCAGCCCCTCCGGGCGGAGTGGAAACACCATATATTTT. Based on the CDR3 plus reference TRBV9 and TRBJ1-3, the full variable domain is DSGVTQTPKHLITATGQRVTLRCSPRSGDLSVYWYQQSLDQGLQFLIQYYNGEERAKGNILERFSAQQFPDLHSELNLSSLELGDSALYFCASSPSGRSGNTIYFGEGSWLTVV.

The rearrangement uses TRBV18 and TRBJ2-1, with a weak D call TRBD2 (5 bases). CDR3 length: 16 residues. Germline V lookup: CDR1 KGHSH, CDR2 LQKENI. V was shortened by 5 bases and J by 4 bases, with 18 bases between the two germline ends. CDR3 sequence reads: CASSFAPRVTYNEQFF. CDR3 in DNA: TGTGCCAGCTCATTTGCCCCGCGGGTCACTTACAATGAGCAGTTCTTC.

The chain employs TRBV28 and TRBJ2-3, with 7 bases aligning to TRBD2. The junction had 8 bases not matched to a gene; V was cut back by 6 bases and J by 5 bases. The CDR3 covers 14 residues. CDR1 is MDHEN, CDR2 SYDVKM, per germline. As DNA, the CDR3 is TGTGCCAGCAGGAGGTCTGGGGGGGGAGATACGCAGTATTTT. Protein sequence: CASRRSGGGDTQYF.

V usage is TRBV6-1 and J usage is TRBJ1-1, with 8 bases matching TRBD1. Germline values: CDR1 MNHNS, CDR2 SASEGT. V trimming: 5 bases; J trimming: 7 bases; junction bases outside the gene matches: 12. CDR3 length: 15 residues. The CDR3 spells CASSWQGAADGEAFF. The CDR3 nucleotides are TGTGCCAGCAGTTGGCAGGGGGCGGCTGATGGTGAAGCTTTCTTT.

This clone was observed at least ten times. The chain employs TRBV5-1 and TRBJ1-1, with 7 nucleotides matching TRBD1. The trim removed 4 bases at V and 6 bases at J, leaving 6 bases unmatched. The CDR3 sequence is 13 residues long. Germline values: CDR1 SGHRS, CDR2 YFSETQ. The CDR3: CASSVTGMSEAFF. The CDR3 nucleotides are TGCGCCAGCAGCGTGACAGGGATGTCTGAAGCTTTCTTT.

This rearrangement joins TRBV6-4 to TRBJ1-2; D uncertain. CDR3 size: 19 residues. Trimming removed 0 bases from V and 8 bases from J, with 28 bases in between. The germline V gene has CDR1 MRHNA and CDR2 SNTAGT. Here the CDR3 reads CASSDSNLRPPEGSKGYTF. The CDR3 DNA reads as TGTGCCAGCAGTGACTCGAATTTAAGGCCACCGGAAGGTTCGAAGGGCTACACCTTC.

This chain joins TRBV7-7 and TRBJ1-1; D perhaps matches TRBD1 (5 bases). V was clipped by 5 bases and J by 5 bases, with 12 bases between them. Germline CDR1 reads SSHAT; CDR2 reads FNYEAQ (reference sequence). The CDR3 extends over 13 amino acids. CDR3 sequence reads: CASSAGTGTEAFF. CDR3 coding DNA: TGTGCCAGCAGCGCTGGAACAGGTACTGAAGCTTTCTTT.

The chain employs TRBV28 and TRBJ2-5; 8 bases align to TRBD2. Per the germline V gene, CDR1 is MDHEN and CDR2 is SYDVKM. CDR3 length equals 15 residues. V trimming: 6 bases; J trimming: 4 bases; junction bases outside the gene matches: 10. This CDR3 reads CASRSGGRSLETQYF. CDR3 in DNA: TGTGCCAGCAGATCTGGCGGGAGGAGTTTAGAGACCCAGTACTTC. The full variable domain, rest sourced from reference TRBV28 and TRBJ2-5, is DVKVTQSSRYLVKRTGEKVFLECVQDMDHENMFWYRQDPGLGLRLIYFSYDVKMKEKGDIPEGYSVSREKKERFSLILESASTNQTSMYLCASRSGGRSLETQYFGPGTRLLVL.

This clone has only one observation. CDR3 protein: CASSSGGTTYEQYF. DNA for the CDR3: TGTGCCAGCAGTTCGGGCGGGACAACCTACGAGCAGTACTTC. The rearrangement uses TRBV6-5 and TRBJ2-7, with D perhaps TRBD1 or TRBD2 (6 bases each). V shed 4 bases and J shed 2 bases, with 12 bases lying between them. The CDR3 contains 14 residues. Germline assignment: CDR1 MNHEY and CDR2 SVGAGI.

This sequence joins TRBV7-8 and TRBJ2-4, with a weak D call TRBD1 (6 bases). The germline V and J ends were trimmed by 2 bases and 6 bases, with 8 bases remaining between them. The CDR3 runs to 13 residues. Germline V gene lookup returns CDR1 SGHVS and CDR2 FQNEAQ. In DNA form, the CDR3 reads TGTGCCAGCAGCTTAAGGACAGCAAACATTCAGTACTTC. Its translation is CASSLRTANIQYF.

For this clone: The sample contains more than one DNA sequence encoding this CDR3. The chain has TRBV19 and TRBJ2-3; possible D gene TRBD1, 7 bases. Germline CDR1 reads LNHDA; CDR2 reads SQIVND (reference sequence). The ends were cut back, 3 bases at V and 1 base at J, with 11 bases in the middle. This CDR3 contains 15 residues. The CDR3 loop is CASSIGGTGTDTQYF. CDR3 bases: TGTGCCAGTAGTATCGGAGGGACAGGCACAGATACGCAGTATTTT. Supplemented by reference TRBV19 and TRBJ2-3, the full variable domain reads DGGITQSPKYLFRKEGQNVTLSCEQNLNHDAMYWYRQDPGQGLRLIYYSQIVNDFQKGDIAEGYSVSREKKESFPLTVTSAQKNPTAFYLCASSIGGTGTDTQYFGPGTRLTVL.